This T cell receptor beta chain was identified in a study of T cells in Graves' hyperthyroidism and ophthalmopathy. Study-level findings and limits: From stable hyperthyroidism, ophthalmopathy was set apart by a 13 V-J model.

This clonotype was detected many times. No antigen is known for it. For ophthalmopathy patients, the Clinical Activity Score was at least 3 and the NOSPECS grade at least 4; duration was under 3 months. Any patient presenting with uncontrolled infection, other autoimmune disease, pregnancy or lactation was left out. Germline CDR1 is SGDLS and CDR2 is YYNGEE. This CDR3 is 15 amino acids long. Trimming stripped 0 bases from V and 3 bases from J, with 10 bases between. There were TCR beta CDR3 regions amplified from RNA transcripts. The HTBI primer set drove a first-round RT-PCR of the TCR CDR3. TCRdb redid the calling of the multiplex PCR reads with MiXCR, one entry per CDR3 protein. This table has about 640,000 distinct CDR3 sequences, roughly 15% appearing once.

J is TRBJ2-1 and V is TRBV9; perhaps TRBD2 as D (5 bases). This clonotype was obtained from a woman aged 45 to 65 with Graves' ophthalmopathy. Source material: blood. This CDR3 reads CASSVGRLHYNEQFF. CDR3 nucleotides: TGTGCCAGCAGCGTAGGCCGACTACACTACAATGAGCAGTTCTTC.